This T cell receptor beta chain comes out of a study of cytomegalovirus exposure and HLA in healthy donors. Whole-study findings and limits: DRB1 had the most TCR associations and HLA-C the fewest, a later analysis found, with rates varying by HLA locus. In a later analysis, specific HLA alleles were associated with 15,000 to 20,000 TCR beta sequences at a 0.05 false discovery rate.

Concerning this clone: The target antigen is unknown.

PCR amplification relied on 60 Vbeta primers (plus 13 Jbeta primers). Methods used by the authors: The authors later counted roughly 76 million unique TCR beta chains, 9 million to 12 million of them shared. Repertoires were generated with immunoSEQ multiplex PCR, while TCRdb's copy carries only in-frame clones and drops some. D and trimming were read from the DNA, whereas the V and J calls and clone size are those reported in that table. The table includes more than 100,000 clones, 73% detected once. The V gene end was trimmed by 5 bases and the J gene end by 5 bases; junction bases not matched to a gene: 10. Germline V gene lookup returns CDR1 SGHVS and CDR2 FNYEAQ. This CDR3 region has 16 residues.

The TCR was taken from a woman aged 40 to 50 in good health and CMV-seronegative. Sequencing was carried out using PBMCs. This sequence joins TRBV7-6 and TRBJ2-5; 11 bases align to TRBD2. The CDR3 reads CASSLSGLAALETQYF. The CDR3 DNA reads TGTGCCAGCAGCCTCTCGGGACTAGCGGCCTTGGAGACCCAGTACTTC.